This T cell receptor (beta chain) was observed in a study of human T cells and chemical hapten exposure. Study-level background: From small differences in pooled library volume came most of the variation in per-sample TCR yields.

Time point indicated: healthy volunteer bleed at 6 weeks. Total RNA came from unfractionated whole blood. TCRdb reprocessed the RACE reads via MiXCR and lists one record per CDR3 protein. The data show more than 35,000 distinct CDR3 sequences, with about 3.5% seen just once and 4.5% to 6.5% held by the top ten. Germline V lookup: CDR1 MDHEN, CDR2 SYDVKM. V was cut by 3 bases and J by 2 bases, with 21 bases left in between. This CDR3 region has 18 residues. Findings of the study overall: TCRs above 1 in 1000 frequency stayed constant with DPC sensitization.

Notes on this clonotype: Its antigen is undetermined.

This clonotype was sampled from a human donor in good health. Some clones in this sample may be carry-over from other donors' samples. The sequenced material came from whole blood. The chain is built from TRBV28 and TRBJ2-3; D unclear. The CDR3 coding sequence is TGTGCCAGCAGTTTCTGGAGCCTTGAAAGGGTAGTCACAGATACGCAGTATTTT. It specifies CASSFWSLERVVTDTQYF.